The 30 T cell receptor beta chains presented below share a single source sample, sequenced in a study of OX40 agonist ivuxolimab in advanced cancers. Sequenced by immunoSEQ multiplex PCR; TCRdb stores in-frame clones only, minus some. The repertoire has about 67,000 clones, 70% to 90% of them found once; the top ten carry approximately 0.68%. The material was CD4+ or CD8+ T cells sorted from blood, obtained in a trial of the OX40 agonist ivuxolimab. These TCRs come from an adult with an advanced solid tumor such as melanoma, head and neck, liver or kidney cancer.

The genes are TRBV18 and TRBJ2-5; D is uncertain. CDR3 length: 14 amino acids. The ends were cut back, 4 bases at V and 3 bases at J, with 12 bases in the middle. The germline CDR1 and CDR2 sequences are KGHSH and LQKENI. The CDR3 sequence: CASSLDNSEETQYF. The CDR3 bases are TGTGCCAGCTCACTTGATAACAGCGAAGAGACCCAGTACTTC. The entire variable domain, with the rest obtained from reference TRBV18 and TRBJ2-5, is as follows: NAGVMQNPRHLVRRRGQEARLRCSPMKGHSHVYWYRQLPEEGLKFMVYLQKENIIDESGMPKERFSAEFPKEGPSILRIQQVVRGDSAAYFCASSLDNSEETQYFGPGTRLLVL.

J is TRBJ2-3 and V is TRBV6-4; 11 bases are shared with TRBD2. The CDR3 is made up of 14 amino acids. V lost 5 bases, J lost 3 bases, and 1 base stayed unmatched. Germline CDR1 and CDR2: MRHNA and SNTAGT. In DNA, the CDR3 is TGTGCCAGCAGTACTAGCGGGGGAACAGATACGCAGTATTTT. This translates into CASSTSGGTDTQYF.

This clone was observed a few times. This sequence joins TRBV18 and TRBJ2-2, with 8 bases lining up with TRBD1. The ends lost 1 base at V and 1 base at J; junction bases unmatched: 14. Germline-derived CDR1 and CDR2 are KGHSH and LQKENI. The CDR3 length is 20 residues. CDR3: CASSPRGGYAGTGNTGELFF. The CDR3 coding sequence is TGTGCCAGCTCACCACGAGGGGGCTACGCGGGGACAGGGAACACCGGGGAGCTGTTTTTT.

The chain combines TRBV20-1 with TRBJ1-1; 9 nucleotides align to TRBD1. The CDR3 has 11 residues. Germline CDR1 reads DFQATT; CDR2 reads SNEGSKA (reference sequence). V shed 5 bases, J shed 11 bases, and the junction held 6 bases outside the gene matches. The CDR3 loop is CSAGTGTWAFF. CDR3 coding DNA: TGCAGTGCTGGGACAGGGACGTGGGCTTTCTTT.

The sample holds one count of this clone. V and J are TRBV18 and TRBJ1-3; D is unclear. The germline V gene encodes CDR1 KGHSH and CDR2 LQKENI. Trimming left V 1 base short and J 0 bases short, with 10 bases between. This CDR3 has 16 residues. CDR3 in amino acids: CASSPQGSASGNTIYF. CDR3 coding DNA: TGTGCCAGCTCACCACAAGGGTCAGCCTCTGGAAACACCATATATTTT. Supplemented by reference TRBV18 and TRBJ1-3, the full variable domain reads NAGVMQNPRHLVRRRGQEARLRCSPMKGHSHVYWYRQLPEEGLKFMVYLQKENIIDESGMPKERFSAEFPKEGPSILRIQQVVRGDSAAYFCASSPQGSASGNTIYFGEGSWLTVV.

Judged by abundance, this clone is medium-sized. The chain is built from TRBV7-9 and TRBJ1-2, with D maybe TRBD1 (6 bases). With 5 bases removed from V and 8 bases from J, the gap between germline ends came to 15 bases. CDR1 SEHNR and CDR2 FQNEAQ come from the germline V gene (reference sequence). CDR3 size: 13 residues. CDR3 in amino acids: CASSTATGGGYTF. The CDR3 DNA reads as TGTGCCAGCAGCACCGCGACAGGAGGGGGCTACACCTTC.

The V call is TRBV4-3, the J call TRBJ2-1, with D possibly matching TRBD2 (7 bases). Germline-derived CDR1 and CDR2 are LGHNA and YSLEER. CDR3 length: 15 amino acids. Trimming cost V 4 bases and J 4 bases, with 14 bases left between them. CDR3 nucleotide sequence: TGCGCCAGCAGCCTAGGGGGGGCCTCTTACAATGAGCAGTTCTTC. Protein sequence: CASSLGGASYNEQFF.

V is TRBV7-8 and J is TRBJ1-4; 9 nucleotides align to TRBD1. The germline CDR1 and CDR2 sequences are SGHVS and FQNEAQ. This CDR3 spans 16 amino acids. V gave up 4 bases and J gave up 11 bases; unmatched junction bases: 14. CDR3 bases: TGTGCCAGCAGCTCGGGAAACCGCGGGACAGGGAACAAACTGTTTTTT. This gives the protein CASSSGNRGTGNKLFF. The full variable domain, completed using reference TRBV7-8 and TRBJ1-4, is GAGVSQSPRYKVAKRGQDVALRCDPISGHVSLFWYQQALGQGPEFLTYFQNEAQLDKSGLPSDRFFAERPEGSVSTLKIQRTQQEDSAVYLCASSSGNRGTGNKLFFGSGTQLSVL.

In the case of this clone: The junction does not match germline at one end; this may be a read error. The V call is TRBV7-7, the J call TRBJ2-5; 11 bases map to TRBD2. Germline V lookup: CDR1 SSHAT, CDR2 FNYEAQ (reference sequence). The CDR3 sequence is 16 residues long. CDR3 sequence reads: CASSLTSGGFQETQYF. In nucleotides, the CDR3 is TGTGCTAGCAGCTTAACTAGCGGGGGATTCCAAGAGACCCAGTACTTC.

V gene TRBV10-3 combines with J gene TRBJ2-1; 11 bases match TRBD1. The CDR3 covers 15 residues. Germline V gene data show CDR1 as ENHRY and CDR2 as SYGVKD. The trim removed 6 bases at V and 6 bases at J, leaving 7 bases unmatched. The DNA for the CDR3 is TGTGCCATCAGCCGGGACAGGGGGGCCCCCAATGAGCAGTTCTTC. It codes for CAISRDRGAPNEQFF.

In this sample, this clone turned up a few times. The V and J genes are TRBV7-3 and TRBJ1-2; TRBD1 agrees at 10 bases. The ends lost 1 base at V and 8 bases at J; junction bases unmatched: 7. The CDR3 contains 15 residues. The germline gives CDR1 SGHTA, CDR2 FQGTGA. DNA of the CDR3: TGTGCCAGCAGCTTAAATCCCGGGACAGGGGACGGCTACACCTTC. Residues: CASSLNPGTGDGYTF. The full variable domain, in which reference TRBV7-3 and TRBJ1-2 provide the parts outside the CDR3, is GAGVSQTPSNKVTEKGKYVELRCDPISGHTALYWYRQSLGQGPEFLIYFQGTGAADDSGLPNDRFFAVRPEGSVSTLKIQRTERGDSAVYLCASSLNPGTGDGYTFGSGTRLTVV.

This chain links TRBV5-4 with TRBJ1-4; TRBD1 aligns across 7 bases. The CDR3 contains 15 residues. The V gene's germline CDR1 is SGHNT and CDR2 YYREEE (reference sequence). Germline trimming cut 4 bases from V and 5 bases from J; bases unmatched to any gene: 8. The CDR3 nucleotides are TGTGCCAGCAGCCCGACCGGGACAGAGAATGAAAAACTGTTTTTT. Translating it yields CASSPTGTENEKLFF.

The gene calls are TRBV7-8 and TRBJ2-2; D gene unclear. Germline CDR1 and CDR2: SGHVS and FQNEAQ. CDR3 length equals 16 residues. Between the trimmed V and J ends, which lost 5 bases and 0 bases, there was a span of 13 bases. The DNA for the CDR3 is TGTGCCAGCAGCCCAACAGCTGGTTCGAACACCGGGGAGCTGTTTTTT. It translates to CASSPTAGSNTGELFF.

The chain's CDR3 is CASSTALETQYF. The CDR3 DNA sequence: TGTGCCAGCTCAACGGCCCTGGAGACCCAGTACTTC. The chain is built from TRBV6-6 and TRBJ2-5; D unclear. CDR1 and CDR2 from the germline V gene are MNHNY and SVGAGI (reference sequence). V shed 8 bases and J shed 5 bases, with 12 bases lying between them. The CDR3 extends over 12 amino acids.

The table lists this clone with a count of one. The V gene is TRBV5-5, the J gene TRBJ1-5; unclear D gene. CDR3 length: 15 amino acids. V was pared by 0 bases and J by 2 bases, with 9 bases between. Germline assignment: CDR1 SGHKS and CDR2 YYEKEE (reference sequence). The CDR3 loop is CASSLEGYGNQPQHF. For the CDR3, the DNA is TGTGCCAGCAGCTTGGAAGGGTACGGCAATCAGCCCCAGCATTTT. The variable domain in full, with the rest retrieved from reference TRBV5-5 and TRBJ1-5, is DAGVTQSPTHLIKTRGQQVTLRCSPISGHKSVSWYQQVLGQGPQFIFQYYEKEERGRGNFPDRFSARQFPNYSSELNVNALLLGDSALYLCASSLEGYGNQPQHFGDGTRLSIL.

J is TRBJ1-4 and V is TRBV29-1; maybe TRBD1 (5 bases). Between the trimmed V and J ends, which lost 4 bases and 1 base, there was a span of 7 bases. The CDR3 contains 13 residues. Germline loops: CDR1 SQVTM, CDR2 ANQGSEA. DNA of the CDR3: TGCAGCGTTGTGGGGGGAACTAATGAAAAACTGTTTTTT. It is translated as CSVVGGTNEKLFF.

The chain has TRBV7-9 and TRBJ1-5; a weak D match, TRBD1 (5 bases). Trimming left V 0 bases short and J 1 base short, with 10 bases between. The CDR3 covers 16 residues. The germline V gene has CDR1 SEHNR and CDR2 FQNEAQ (reference sequence). CDR3 nucleotide sequence: TGTGCCAGCAGCTTAGCTCGGGGGACCAGCAATCAGCCCCAGCATTTT. Translated: CASSLARGTSNQPQHF.

The genes are TRBV5-1 and TRBJ2-1; 8 bases are a match to TRBD1. Trimming took 4 bases from V and 6 from J; bases not matched to a gene: 9. The germline gives CDR1 SGHRS, CDR2 YFSETQ. The CDR3 totals 15 residues. The CDR3 here is CASSQQGQGINEQFF. The CDR3 DNA reads TGCGCCAGCAGCCAGCAAGGACAGGGTATCAATGAGCAGTTCTTC. Complete variable domain (other parts from reference TRBV5-1 and TRBJ2-1): KAGVTQTPRYLIKTRGQQVTLSCSPISGHRSVSWYQQTPGQGLQFLFEYFSETQRNKGNFPGRFSGRQFSNSRSEMNVSTLELGDSALYLCASSQQGQGINEQFFGPGTRLTVL.

The rearrangement links TRBV11-2 to TRBJ2-5, with D tentatively TRBD1 or TRBD2 (5 bases each). Trimming removed 0 bases at V and 4 bases at J, with 12 bases between. The CDR3 has 15 residues. Per germline, CDR1 SGHAT and CDR2 FQNNGV. The CDR3 bases are TGTGCCAGCAGCTTAGATAGCAGGGAGCCAGAGACCCAGTACTTC. Translating gives CASSLDSREPETQYF.

The V gene is TRBV5-1, the J gene TRBJ2-1; 7 positions match TRBD1. With 2 bases clipped from V and 6 bases from J, the junction kept 11 bases outside the gene matches. The CDR3 is 16 residues long. Germline V gene sequence: CDR1 SGHRS, CDR2 YFSETQ. The CDR3 reads CASSLGAGTVFNEQFF. CDR3 DNA: TGCGCCAGCAGCTTAGGGGCCGGGACAGTTTTCAATGAGCAGTTCTTC.

This clone was picked up a small number of times. The V and J genes are TRBV4-3 and TRBJ1-1, with D hard to call. Germline CDR1 LGHNA, CDR2 YSLEER. The CDR3 sequence is 15 residues long. V was shortened by 1 base and J by 0 bases, with 9 bases between the two germline ends. The CDR3 reads CASSQGVVMNTEAFF. CDR3 sequence (DNA): TGCGCCAGCAGCCAAGGGGTGGTAATGAACACTGAAGCTTTCTTT.

This clone has more than one count but fewer than ten. This chain links TRBV27 with TRBJ2-1; either TRBD1 or TRBD2 may fit D (7 bases each). In germline, CDR1 is MNHEY, CDR2 SMNVEV (reference sequence). The V end lost 7 bases, the J end lost 7 bases, and 11 bases lay between the germline ends. The CDR3 sequence is 12 residues long. For the CDR3, the DNA is TGTGCCAGCAACCAGGGGGGGAATGAGCAGTTCTTC. This translates into CASNQGGNEQFF.

The chain employs TRBV11-2 and TRBJ1-2; no reliable D call. Germline V gene data show CDR1 as SGHAT and CDR2 as FQNNGV. Trimming cost V 3 bases and J 8 bases, with 7 bases left between them. CDR3 size: 11 residues. CDR3 loop: CASSLGGGYTF. For the CDR3, the DNA is TGTGCCAGCAGCTTGGGCGGCGGCTACACCTTC.

This clone has a single count. V usage is TRBV5-1 and J usage is TRBJ1-4; D call uncertain. V shed 0 bases and J shed 8 bases, with 11 bases lying between them. The CDR3 consists of 14 residues. Germline V gene lookup returns CDR1 SGHRS and CDR2 YFSETQ. CDR3 residues: CASSLAGPKEKLFF. The CDR3 DNA sequence: TGCGCCAGCAGCTTGGCAGGCCCCAAGGAAAAACTGTTTTTT.

The rearrangement joins TRBV18 to TRBJ2-7, with 10 bases matching TRBD2. Germline CDR1 and CDR2: KGHSH and LQKENI. The CDR3 is 18 residues long. With 3 bases clipped from V and 0 bases from J, the junction kept 11 bases outside the gene matches. CDR3 sequence (DNA): TGTGCCAGCTCACCCCCAGGGTTAGCGGGGGGCAGCTCCTACGAGCAGTACTTC. Encoded protein: CASSPPGLAGGSSYEQYF.

This chain links TRBV7-2 with TRBJ1-5; 8 bases match TRBD1. Looked up from germline, CDR1 is SGHTA and CDR2 is FQGNSA. CDR3 length: 14 residues. J was trimmed by 7 bases and V by 5 bases; bases with no gene match: 7. CDR3 nucleotides: TGTGCCAGCAGCGCGGACAGGGAGGGGCAGCCCCAGCATTTT. Residues: CASSADREGQPQHF.

The genes are TRBV6-6 and TRBJ1-3, with TRBD1 identical over 10 bases. This CDR3 spans 11 amino acids. Germline CDR1 reads MNHNY; CDR2 reads SVGAGI (reference sequence). V shed 6 bases, J shed 14 bases, and the junction held 4 bases outside the gene matches. CDR3 DNA: TGTGCCAGCAGCACGGGGACAGGGGTATATTTT. This sequence encodes CASSTGTGVYF.

The genes are TRBV5-1 and TRBJ1-1; 7 nucleotides line up with TRBD1. The germline V gene has CDR1 SGHRS and CDR2 YFSETQ. The CDR3 loop spans 14 amino acids. Losses at the gene ends were 5 bases for V and 3 bases for J; bases not matched to a gene: 7. The CDR3 sequence is CASSSQGGDTEAFF. The CDR3 DNA reads as TGCGCCAGCAGTTCGCAGGGGGGTGACACTGAAGCTTTCTTT.

The chain carries TRBV29-1 and TRBJ1-1; 8 bases are a match to TRBD1. Looked up from germline, CDR1 is SQVTM and CDR2 is ANQGSEA. CDR3 size: 12 residues. The DNA of the CDR3 is TGCAGTGCCAGGGGGCCCCAATCGGGAGCTTTCTTT. It translates to CSARGPQSGAFF.

In its sample, this clone is medium-sized. V gene TRBV19 combines with J gene TRBJ2-1; 13 nucleotides line up with TRBD2. Germline V CDR1 and CDR2: LNHDA, SQIVND (reference sequence). CDR3 length: 16 amino acids. The V and J ends lost 5 bases and 4 bases, in that order; junction bases with no gene match: 5. The CDR3 protein is CASSAQLAGGYNEQFF. The CDR3 region has the DNA TGTGCCAGTAGTGCTCAACTAGCGGGGGGGTACAATGAGCAGTTCTTC.